This T cell receptor (beta chain) was documented in a study of cytomegalovirus exposure and HLA in healthy donors. About the study: Prior work identified more than 90 million unique TCR beta sequences in some 180 million T cells. Findings and limits, study-wide: Earlier analysis yielded a pattern in which most TCR beta V segments were productive about 90% or about 30% of the time.

With 60 Vbeta and 13 Jbeta primers, the PCR was carried out. Libraries were prepared by immunoSEQ multiplex PCR; TCRdb keeps only in-frame clonotypes and omits some of them. In the table there are 99,000 or so clones, about 83% of which are singletons. V lost 4 bases to trimming and J lost 4 bases; unmatched junction nucleotides: 7. Per the germline V gene, CDR1 is LGHNA and CDR2 is YNFKEQ. This CDR3 spans 15 amino acids. As concerns this clone: Its antigen is not identified.

Donors counted as nominally healthy when sampled, yet unrecorded immune exposures were likely. V is TRBV4-2 and J is TRBJ2-1; 7 nucleotides align to TRBD1. The sequencing sample was made of PBMCs. The TCR sequence derives from a man between 18 and 29 years old in good health and CMV-seronegative. The CDR3 sequence is CASSLGDREYNEQFF. For the CDR3, the DNA is TGTGCCAGCAGCCTAGGGGACAGAGAATACAATGAGCAGTTCTTC.